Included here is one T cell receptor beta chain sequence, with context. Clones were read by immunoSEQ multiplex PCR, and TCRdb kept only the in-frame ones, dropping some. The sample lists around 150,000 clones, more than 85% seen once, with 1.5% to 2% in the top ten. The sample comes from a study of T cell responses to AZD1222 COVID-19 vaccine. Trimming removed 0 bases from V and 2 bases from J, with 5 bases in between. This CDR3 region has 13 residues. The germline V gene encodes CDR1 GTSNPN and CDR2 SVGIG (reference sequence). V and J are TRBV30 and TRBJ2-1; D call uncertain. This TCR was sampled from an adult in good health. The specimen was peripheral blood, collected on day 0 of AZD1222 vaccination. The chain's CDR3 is CAWSVQTYNEQFF. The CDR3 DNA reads TGTGCCTGGAGTGTACAGACCTACAATGAGCAGTTCTTC.